Sequencing of this T cell receptor (beta chain) was carried out in a study of Graves' ophthalmopathy and Graves' hyperthyroidism. Study results and limitations: The blood repertoire also included most expanded thyroid clonotypes above 0.001 frequency.

This clonotype came up many times. Its target is not known. Beta-chain TCR CDR3 regions were amplified from RNA transcripts. The workflow started with a first-round RT-PCR run with HTBI primers and then moved on to a second-round multiplex PCR. Using its own MiXCR run on the multiplex PCR reads, TCRdb lists one record per CDR3 protein. Counted here are some 390,000 distinct CDR3 sequences, around 16% occurring once; the ten biggest clones make up 1.6%. Other autoimmune diseases, uncontrolled infections, pregnancy or lactation ruled patients out of participation. A diagnosis was made from clinical symptoms together with serum thyroxine, TRAb, thyroid ultrasound and orbital computed tomography. The germline V gene encodes CDR1 SGHNT and CDR2 YYREEE (reference sequence). V was pared by 4 bases and J by 6 bases, with 13 bases between. The CDR3 length is 13 residues.

This receptor was obtained from a woman aged 18-35 years with Graves' ophthalmopathy. Sequenced input: peripheral blood. The chain combines TRBV5-4 with TRBJ1-1; D remains ambiguous. The CDR3 DNA is TGTGCCAGCAGCCCCCCCGACGCCGCTGAAGCTTTCTTT. Its protein is CASSPPDAAEAFF. The variable domain in full, completed from reference TRBV5-4 and TRBJ1-1, reads ETGVTQSPTHLIKTRGQQVTLRCSSQSGHNTVSWYQQALGQGPQFIFQYYREEENGRGNFPPRFSGLQFPNYSSELNVNALELDDSALYLCASSPPDAAEAFFGQGTRLTVV.